A single T cell receptor beta chain is shown here with its context. This sample stems from a study of blood T cell repertoires in COVID-19. About the study: Collection of acute and convalescent COVID-19 samples took place in the United States, Italy and Spain.

Germline CDR1 reads LGHDT; CDR2 reads YNNKEL (reference sequence). With V trimmed by 3 bases and J by 1 base, 8 bases remained unmatched. This CDR3 has 17 amino acids. Clones were sequenced by immunoSEQ multiplex PCR, and TCRdb holds only the in-frame ones, with some missing. The sample lists more than 200,000 clones, around 84% seen once, with 3.5% to 4.5% in the top ten. Material for sequencing was peripheral blood. The chain carries TRBV3-1 (or the pseudogene TRBV3-2) and TRBJ2-4; the match to TRBD1 covers 8 bases. This receptor was obtained from a man in his fifties or sixties with acute or convalescent COVID-19. This CDR3 is CASSHLQGASAKNIQYF. The DNA of the CDR3 is TGTGCCAGCAGCCACCTTCAGGGGGCGAGTGCCAAAAACATTCAGTACTTC.